Below, 4 T cell receptor beta chains from the same sample are listed, as sequenced in a study of CD8 T cells in Susac syndrome. Reverse transcription of roughly 0.5 to 1 ug RNA was carried out with random hexamers. TCRdb analysed the immunoSEQ multiplex PCR reads with MiXCR anew, one entry per CDR3 protein. The sample holds about 130,000 distinct CDR3 sequences, 91% seen once. Sequencing input: CD8+ T cells from PBMCs. Source of these receptors: a human donor with multiple sclerosis.

CDR3 loop: CATSTPIVAGPNTGELFF. CDR3 DNA: TGTGCCACCAGCACCCCAATCGTAGCGGGACCGAACACCGGGGAGCTGTTTTTT. The chain carries TRBV15 and TRBJ2-2; 8 nucleotides match TRBD2. In germline, CDR1 is LNHNV, CDR2 YYDKDF (reference sequence). This CDR3 is built from 18 residues. V shed 4 bases and J 0 bases; nucleotides not matched to a gene: 10.

The chain employs TRBV6-1 and TRBJ1-2; D remains unclear. CDR1 and CDR2 (germline): MNHNS, SASEGT. V was cut by 3 bases and J by 8 bases, with 13 bases left in between. CDR3 length equals 13 residues. CDR3 in amino acids: CASSEAGNWGYTF. The CDR3 coding sequence is TGTGCCAGCAGTGAGGCTGGCAATTGGGGCTACACCTTC.

The V call is TRBV30, the J call TRBJ2-6, with a possible D match to TRBD1 (6 bases). The V gene lost 6 bases and the J gene lost 2 bases, with 11 bases spanning the gap. CDR1 GTSNPN and CDR2 SVGIG come from the germline V gene (reference sequence). The CDR3 extends over 14 amino acids. In DNA, the CDR3 is TGTGCCTGCTCCCAGGGGACTGGGGCCAACGTCCTGACTTTC. Translating gives CACSQGTGANVLTF.

The CDR3 loop is CASRQGTGTEAFF. The CDR3 coding sequence is TGTGCCAGCAGACAGGGGACGGGGACTGAAGCTTTCTTT. The J gene is TRBJ1-1, the V gene TRBV27, with 7 bases aligning to TRBD1. The J segment lost 5 bases and the V segment lost 6 bases, leaving 6 bases of the junction unmatched. CDR3 size: 13 residues. The germline V gene has CDR1 MNHEY and CDR2 SMNVEV (reference sequence).